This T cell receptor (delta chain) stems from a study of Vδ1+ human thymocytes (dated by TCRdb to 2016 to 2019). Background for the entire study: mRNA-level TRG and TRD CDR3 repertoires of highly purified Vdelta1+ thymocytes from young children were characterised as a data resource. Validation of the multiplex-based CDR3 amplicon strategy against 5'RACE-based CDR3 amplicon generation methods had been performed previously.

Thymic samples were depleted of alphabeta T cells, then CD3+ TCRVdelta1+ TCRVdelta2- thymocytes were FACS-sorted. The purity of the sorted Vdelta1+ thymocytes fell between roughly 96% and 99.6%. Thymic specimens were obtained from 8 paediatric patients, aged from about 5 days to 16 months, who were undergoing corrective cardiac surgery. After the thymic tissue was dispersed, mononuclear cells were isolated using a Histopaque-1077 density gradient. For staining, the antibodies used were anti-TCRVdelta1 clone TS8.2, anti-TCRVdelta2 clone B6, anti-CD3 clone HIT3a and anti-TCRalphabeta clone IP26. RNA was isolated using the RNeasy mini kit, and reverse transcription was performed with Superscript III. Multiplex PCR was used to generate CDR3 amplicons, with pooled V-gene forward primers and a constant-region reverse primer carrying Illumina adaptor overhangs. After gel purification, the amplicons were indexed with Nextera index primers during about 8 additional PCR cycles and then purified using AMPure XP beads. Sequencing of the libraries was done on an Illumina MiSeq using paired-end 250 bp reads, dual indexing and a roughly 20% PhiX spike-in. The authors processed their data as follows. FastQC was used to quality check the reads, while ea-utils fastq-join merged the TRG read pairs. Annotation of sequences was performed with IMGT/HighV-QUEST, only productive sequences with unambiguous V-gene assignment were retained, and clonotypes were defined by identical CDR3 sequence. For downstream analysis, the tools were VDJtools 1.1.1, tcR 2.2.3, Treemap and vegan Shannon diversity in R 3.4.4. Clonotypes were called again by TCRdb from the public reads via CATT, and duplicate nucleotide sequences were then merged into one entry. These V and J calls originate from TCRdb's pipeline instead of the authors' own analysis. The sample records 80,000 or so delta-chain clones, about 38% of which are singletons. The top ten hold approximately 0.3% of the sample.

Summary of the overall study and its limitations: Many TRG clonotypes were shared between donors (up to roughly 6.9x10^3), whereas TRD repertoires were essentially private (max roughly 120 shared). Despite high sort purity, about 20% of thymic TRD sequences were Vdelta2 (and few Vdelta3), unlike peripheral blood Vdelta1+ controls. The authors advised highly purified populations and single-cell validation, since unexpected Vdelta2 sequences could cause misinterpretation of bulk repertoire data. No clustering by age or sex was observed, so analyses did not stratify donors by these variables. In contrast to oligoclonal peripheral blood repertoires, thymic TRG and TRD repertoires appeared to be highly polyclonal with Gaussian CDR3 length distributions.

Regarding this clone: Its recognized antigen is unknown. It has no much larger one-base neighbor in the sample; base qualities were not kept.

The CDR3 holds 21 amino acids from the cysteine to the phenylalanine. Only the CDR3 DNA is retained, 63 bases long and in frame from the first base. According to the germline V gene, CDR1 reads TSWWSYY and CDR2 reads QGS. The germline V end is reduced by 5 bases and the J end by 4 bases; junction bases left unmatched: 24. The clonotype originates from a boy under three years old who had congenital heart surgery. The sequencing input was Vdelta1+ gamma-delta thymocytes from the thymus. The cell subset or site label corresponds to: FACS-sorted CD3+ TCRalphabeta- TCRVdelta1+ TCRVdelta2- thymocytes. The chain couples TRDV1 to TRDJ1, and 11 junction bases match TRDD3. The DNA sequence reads TGTGCTCTTGGGCCACCCGTCCCCCTGTACTGGGGGATAAAACCCGACGATAAACTCATCTTT. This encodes CALGPPVPLYWGIKPDDKLIF.